The 29 T cell receptor beta chains presented below share a single source sample, sequenced in a study of blood T cell repertoires in COVID-19. Clones were sequenced by immunoSEQ multiplex PCR, and TCRdb holds only the in-frame ones, with some missing. This table holds approximately 330,000 clones, 87% found once. The sequencing sample was made of peripheral blood. Receptors were obtained from a young man with COVID-19, enrolled during active disease.

The chain has TRBV5-1 and TRBJ2-3; TRBD2 might be the D (6 bases). The CDR3 runs 15 residues. The ends were cut back, 2 bases at V and 5 bases at J, with 15 bases in the middle. CDR1 SGHRS and CDR2 YFSETQ come from the germline V gene. The CDR3 sequence: CASSFMTGVQDTQYF. DNA of the CDR3: TGCGCCAGCAGCTTCATGACGGGAGTACAAGATACGCAGTATTTT.

V usage is TRBV10-3 and J usage is TRBJ2-2; the match to TRBD1 covers 8 bases. The CDR3 extends over 15 amino acids. Trimming at V came to 3 bases and at J to 3 bases, leaving 3 bases not matched to a gene. Germline CDR1 ENHRY, CDR2 SYGVKD. The CDR3 region is CAISETGGDTGELFF. CDR3 coding DNA: TGTGCCATCAGTGAAACAGGGGGAGACACCGGGGAGCTGTTTTTT.

The chain is built from TRBV27 and TRBJ2-5; D is perhaps TRBD2 (6 bases). Between the trimmed V and J ends, which lost 5 bases and 0 bases, there was a span of 16 bases. From germline, CDR1 is MNHEY and CDR2 SMNVEV (reference sequence). The CDR3 runs to 16 residues. The CDR3 DNA reads TGTGCCAGCAGTCCCCCCGGGACTCTTTACCAAGAGACCCAGTACTTC. Amino acid sequence: CASSPPGTLYQETQYF.

The chain couples TRBV5-1 to TRBJ2-1, with D hard to call. Germline V CDR1 and CDR2: SGHRS, YFSETQ. The CDR3 loop spans 15 amino acids. V dropped 4 bases and J dropped 4 bases, with 15 bases sitting between them. The CDR3 sequence is CASSPPRVRYNEQFF. The CDR3 bases are TGCGCCAGCAGCCCCCCTCGAGTGAGGTACAATGAGCAGTTCTTC.

The chain links TRBV7-8 to TRBJ1-5; no definite D call. The CDR3 totals 15 residues. CDR1 is SGHVS, CDR2 FQNEAQ, per germline. The V end lost 0 bases, the J end lost 1 base, and 7 bases lay between the germline ends. The CDR3 nucleotides read TGTGCCAGCAGCTTAGCAGAGAGAAGCAATCAGCCCCAGCATTTT. Its protein product is CASSLAERSNQPQHF.

The chain carries TRBV11-3 and TRBJ2-1; 8 bases are a match to TRBD2. The CDR3 totals 14 residues. Per the germline V gene, CDR1 is SGHNT and CDR2 is YENEEA. V lost 7 bases to trimming and J lost 1 base; unmatched junction nucleotides: 3. This CDR3 is CASTPSGSYNEQFF. The CDR3 DNA sequence: TGTGCCAGCACCCCTAGCGGGTCCTACAATGAGCAGTTCTTC.

The chain has TRBV7-2 and TRBJ1-4; possibly TRBD1 for D (5 bases). V shed 1 base and J shed 0 bases, with 6 bases lying between them. Germline assignment: CDR1 SGHTA and CDR2 FQGNSA. CDR3 length: 15 residues. Written as DNA, the CDR3 is TGTGCCAGCAGCTTAGGACAGACAACTAATGAAAAACTGTTTTTT. It translates to CASSLGQTTNEKLFF. The whole variable domain, remainder taken from reference TRBV7-2 and TRBJ1-4, is GAGVSQSPSNKVTEKGKDVELRCDPISGHTALYWYRQSLGQGLEFLIYFQGNSAPDKSGLPSDRFSAERTGGSVSTLTIQRTQQEDSAVYLCASSLGQTTNEKLFFGSGTQLSVL.

The chain links TRBV4-3 to TRBJ2-1; 8 bases are a match to TRBD2. In germline, CDR1 is LGHNA, CDR2 YSLEER. After removal of 0 bases from V and 1 base from J, the junction contained 8 bases not matched to a gene. The CDR3 totals 18 residues. The CDR3 loop is CASSQDADSGISYNEQFF. The CDR3 DNA follows: TGCGCCAGCAGCCAAGATGCGGATAGCGGGATATCCTACAATGAGCAGTTCTTC.

The chain employs TRBV7-9 and TRBJ2-7; 15 nucleotides line up with TRBD2. The CDR3 runs to 17 residues. Losses at the gene ends were 5 bases for V and 4 bases for J; bases not matched to a gene: 9. Germline lookup yields CDR1 SEHNR and CDR2 FQNEAQ (reference sequence). In nucleotides, the CDR3 is TGTGCCAGCAGCAGGACTAGCGGGAGGGCCGTTGGGTACGAGCAGTACTTC. It codes for CASSRTSGRAVGYEQYF.

The V call is TRBV29-1, the J call TRBJ1-1; 7 positions match TRBD1. CDR1 is SQVTM, CDR2 ANQGSEA, per germline. Trimming at V came to 4 bases and at J to 4 bases, leaving 9 bases not matched to a gene. The CDR3 runs 14 residues. The DNA for the CDR3 is TGCAGCGTTGGACTTCCACACAGGGGCACTGAAGCTTTCTTT. Residues: CSVGLPHRGTEAFF.

V usage is TRBV27 and J usage is TRBJ2-1, with a possible D match to TRBD1 (6 bases). Germline values: CDR1 MNHEY, CDR2 SMNVEV (reference sequence). V lost 5 bases to trimming and J lost 7 bases, with 18 bases between them. The length of the CDR3 is 15 residues. The CDR3 here is CASSPDNRDRNEQFF. CDR3 nucleotide sequence: TGTGCCAGCAGTCCCGACAACAGGGATAGGAATGAGCAGTTCTTC.

In this sample, this clone turned up a few times. The chain is built from TRBV10-3 and TRBJ2-7; 10 bases match TRBD2. The V and J ends lost 0 bases and 3 bases, in that order; junction bases with no gene match: 2. The CDR3 is 15 residues long. Germline V lookup: CDR1 ENHRY, CDR2 SYGVKD. The CDR3 loop is CAISESGLADYEQYF. The CDR3 nucleotides are TGTGCCATCAGTGAGTCCGGACTAGCGGACTACGAGCAGTACTTC.

The genes are TRBV20-1 and TRBJ2-1; D unresolved. Germline V CDR1 and CDR2: DFQATT, SNEGSKA (reference sequence). V gave up 4 bases and J gave up 6 bases, with 7 bases separating them. CDR3 length equals 11 residues. CDR3: CSATRANEQFF. For the CDR3, the DNA is TGCAGTGCTACCCGCGCCAATGAGCAGTTCTTC.

A few counts support this clone. The chain carries TRBV19 and TRBJ1-3; TRBD1 is a possible D gene (5 bases). Germline V lookup: CDR1 LNHDA, CDR2 SQIVND (reference sequence). The V end lost 6 bases, the J end lost 5 bases, and 11 bases lay between the germline ends. The CDR3 covers 13 residues. CDR3 region: CASSGAGRNTIYF. DNA for the CDR3: TGTGCCAGTAGCGGGGCGGGGAGAAACACCATATATTTT. Filled out from reference TRBV19 and TRBJ1-3, the complete variable domain reads DGGITQSPKYLFRKEGQNVTLSCEQNLNHDAMYWYRQDPGQGLRLIYYSQIVNDFQKGDIAEGYSVSREKKESFPLTVTSAQKNPTAFYLCASSGAGRNTIYFGEGSWLTVV.

This chain joins TRBV7-2 and TRBJ2-3; D is uncertain. CDR1 and CDR2 from the germline V gene are SGHTA and FQGNSA. The V end lost 1 base, the J end lost 4 bases, and 6 bases lay between the germline ends. CDR3 length equals 13 residues. The CDR3 bases are TGTGCCAGCAGCTTAGTGGCAGCAGATACGCAGTATTTT. Translation: CASSLVAADTQYF.

The chain uses TRBV15 and TRBJ2-7, with 10 nucleotides matching TRBD2. V shed 3 bases, J shed 4 bases, and the junction held 15 bases outside the gene matches. The CDR3 totals 18 residues. Per germline, CDR1 LNHNV and CDR2 YYDKDF (reference sequence). The CDR3 DNA reads TGTGCCACCAGCAGCAAGAGGACTAGCGGAGAGCTCTGGTACGAGCAGTACTTC. Its protein is CATSSKRTSGELWYEQYF.

With respect to this clone: The junction does not match germline at one end; this may be a read error. The chain has TRBV2 and TRBJ1-6; TRBD1 aligns across 7 bases. The CDR3 runs to 12 residues. Germline-derived CDR1 and CDR2 are SNHLY and FYNNEI. This CDR3 reads CASRAFPGQKDF. For the CDR3, the DNA is TGTGCCAGCAGGGCTTTCCCGGGACAGAAGGACTTT.

The chain uses TRBV28 and TRBJ1-2; tentative D call: TRBD1 (5 bases). CDR1 MDHEN and CDR2 SYDVKM come from the germline V gene. The V end was cut by 1 base, the J end by 4 bases, with 13 bases between. This CDR3 is 15 amino acids long. The CDR3 protein is CASSLSHGQSYGYTF. For the CDR3, the DNA is TGTGCCAGCAGTTTATCCCACGGACAAAGCTATGGCTACACCTTC.

Of note for this clone: The junction and the germline gene differ at one end; a read error may be behind it. V gene TRBV2 combines with J gene TRBJ2-1; perhaps TRBD1 as D (5 bases). The CDR3 is 12 residues long. CDR1 is SNHLY, CDR2 FYNNEI, per germline. DNA of the CDR3: TGTGCCAGCACCGAACATGCATCCCTGGGGCTCTTC. Its translation is CASTEHASLGLF.

Of note for this clone: Other nucleotide sequences in the sample specify the same CDR3. The chain combines TRBV5-1 with TRBJ2-1; TRBD1 might be the D (5 bases). The V and J ends lost 0 bases and 7 bases respectively, with 8 bases between them. The length of the CDR3 is 13 residues. Germline-derived CDR1 and CDR2 are SGHRS and YFSETQ. DNA for the CDR3: TGCGCCAGCAGCTTGGGCAGGGAAAATGAGCAGTTCTTC. Its translation: CASSLGRENEQFF. The whole variable domain, remainder taken from reference TRBV5-1 and TRBJ2-1, is KAGVTQTPRYLIKTRGQQVTLSCSPISGHRSVSWYQQTPGQGLQFLFEYFSETQRNKGNFPGRFSGRQFSNSRSEMNVSTLELGDSALYLCASSLGRENEQFFGPGTRLTVL.

The chain combines TRBV4-2 with TRBJ2-1; 12 bases are a match to TRBD2. The length of the CDR3 is 16 residues. The V gene end was trimmed by 2 bases and the J gene end by 7 bases; junction bases not matched to a gene: 6. In germline, CDR1 is LGHNA, CDR2 YNFKEQ. This CDR3 is CASSQLAGGQVNEQFF. The CDR3 bases are TGTGCCAGCAGCCAACTAGCGGGGGGGCAAGTAAATGAGCAGTTCTTC.

The chain's CDR3 is CASSQEARDGYTF. DNA of the CDR3: TGTGCCAGCAGCCAAGAAGCCCGGGATGGCTACACCTTC. V usage is TRBV14 and J usage is TRBJ1-2; D remains ambiguous. The germline gives CDR1 SGHDN, CDR2 FVKESK. Trimming took 0 bases from V and 6 from J, leaving 8 bases between them. This CDR3 contains 13 residues.

V gene TRBV12-1 combines with J gene TRBJ2-6; the listed D gene, TRBD1, was not tested against the DNA. TRBV12-1 is a listed pseudogene. CDR3 length: 18 amino acids. The CDR3 nucleotides are TGTGCCAGCAGCTTAGGAAACCTCCAGGCATCTGGGGCCAACGTCCTGACTTTC. This sequence encodes CASSLGNLQASGANVLTF.

The chain carries TRBV9 and TRBJ2-1; D gene uncertain. The CDR3 totals 14 residues. Germline V CDR1 and CDR2: SGDLS, YYNGEE. V dropped 0 bases and J dropped 6 bases, with 10 bases sitting between them. This CDR3 reads CASSVELRSNEQFF. DNA of the CDR3: TGTGCCAGCAGCGTAGAACTGAGAAGCAATGAGCAGTTCTTC.

This chain joins TRBV9 and TRBJ2-2; TRBD1 aligns across 9 bases. Germline V gene lookup returns CDR1 SGDLS and CDR2 YYNGEE. J gave up 0 bases and V 4 bases, and 7 bases lay outside the gene matches. The CDR3 extends over 17 amino acids. The CDR3 DNA reads TGTGCCAGCAGCATCTGGACAGGGGCCCCGAACACCGGGGAGCTGTTTTTT. Amino acid sequence: CASSIWTGAPNTGELFF. The variable domain in full, with the rest retrieved from reference TRBV9 and TRBJ2-2, is DSGVTQTPKHLITATGQRVTLRCSPRSGDLSVYWYQQSLDQGLQFLIQYYNGEERAKGNILERFSAQQFPDLHSELNLSSLELGDSALYFCASSIWTGAPNTGELFFGEGSRLTVL.

This clone was detected a few times. V gene TRBV19 combines with J gene TRBJ1-5; 8 nucleotides match TRBD1. The ends lost 6 bases at V and 3 bases at J; junction bases unmatched: 7. Germline V lookup: CDR1 LNHDA, CDR2 SQIVND (reference sequence). The CDR3 loop spans 15 amino acids. The CDR3, as DNA: TGTGCCAGTAGCCCGGACAGGGTTGACAATCAGCCCCAGCATTTT. This gives the protein CASSPDRVDNQPQHF. The variable domain in full, completed from reference TRBV19 and TRBJ1-5, reads DGGITQSPKYLFRKEGQNVTLSCEQNLNHDAMYWYRQDPGQGLRLIYYSQIVNDFQKGDIAEGYSVSREKKESFPLTVTSAQKNPTAFYLCASSPDRVDNQPQHFGDGTRLSIL.

The J gene is TRBJ1-1, the V gene TRBV7-9; 7 nucleotides match TRBD1. The germline V gene has CDR1 SEHNR and CDR2 FQNEAQ (reference sequence). The CDR3 totals 14 residues. V shed 4 bases, J shed 6 bases, and the junction held 8 bases outside the gene matches. CDR3 bases: TGTGCCAGCAGCTCCGCGACAGGGTATGCTGAAGCTTTCTTT. Translation gives CASSSATGYAEAFF.

CDR3 region: CASSPLGRGHSPLHF. Written as DNA, the CDR3 is TGTGCCAGCAGCCCGCTGGGTAGGGGGCACTCACCCCTCCACTTT. This chain joins TRBV7-9 and TRBJ1-6; TRBD1 aligns across 7 bases. The length of the CDR3 is 15 residues. Germline V gene lookup returns CDR1 SEHNR and CDR2 FQNEAQ (reference sequence). The junction had 11 bases not matched to a gene; V was cut back by 5 bases and J by 10 bases. Based on the CDR3 plus reference TRBV7-9 and TRBJ1-6, the full variable domain is DTGVSQNPRHKITKRGQNVTFRCDPISEHNRLYWYRQTLGQGPEFLTYFQNEAQLEKSRLLSDRFSAERPKGSFSTLEIQRTEQGDSAMYLCASSPLGRGHSPLHFGNGTRLTVT.

The genes are TRBV12-3 or TRBV12-4 and TRBJ2-7; tentative D call: TRBD1 (6 bases). This CDR3 region has 13 residues. Trimming took 5 bases from V and 3 from J, leaving 11 bases between them. CDR3 DNA sequence: TGTGCCAGCAGTCTTTGGGGGCACTACGAGCAGTACTTC. Translating gives CASSLWGHYEQYF.